A selection of T cell receptor beta chains follows, all from one sample in a study of control samples from healthy donors and cancer patients. Data came from immunoSEQ multiplex PCR; TCRdb stores just in-frame clones and leaves some out. Of 120,000 to 150,000 clones listed, about 88% are singletons. Material: blood. These receptor sequences come from a woman in her 30s in good health. Each CDR3 is given with its conserved first and last residue. Fields, in order: CDR3 DNA, CDR3 protein, V gene, J gene, D gene, clone size. The D gene is left open where the match is weak. Part of the rows lack a size; the others show once, few, many or a class for expanded clones.

cdr3_nt: TGTGCCAGCAGCCAAGTGGGGGGACTAGCCAAAAACATTCAGTACTTC
cdr3_aa: CASSQVGGLAKNIQYF
v_call: TRBV4-2
j_call: TRBJ2-4
d_call: .
clone_size: .

cdr3_nt: TGTGCCAGCAGCCAGGGACGGCGGCCAGATACGCAGTATTTT
cdr3_aa: CASSQGRRPDTQYF
v_call: TRBV6-5
j_call: TRBJ2-3
d_call: .
clone_size: .

cdr3_nt: TGTGCCAGCAGCTTACCGGGAGGCGAGCAGTTCTTC
cdr3_aa: CASSLPGGEQFF
v_call: TRBV7-3
j_call: TRBJ2-1
d_call: TRBD2
clone_size: .

cdr3_nt: TGTGCCAGCAGTCCTCAGGGTGCTCAGCCCCAGCATTTT
cdr3_aa: CASSPQGAQPQHF
v_call: TRBV2
j_call: TRBJ1-5
d_call: .
clone_size: once

cdr3_nt: TGTGCCAGCAGCTGGACCGGGGGCAACGAGCAGTACTTC
cdr3_aa: CASSWTGGNEQYF
v_call: TRBV7-9
j_call: TRBJ2-7
d_call: .
clone_size: few

cdr3_nt: TGTGCCAGCAGAGGGACACTATGGCTGCCCCAGCATTTT
cdr3_aa: CASRGTLWLPQHF
v_call: TRBV28
j_call: TRBJ1-5
d_call: .
clone_size: .

cdr3_nt: TGCGCCAGCAGCCACAATCCCGGAAGCACAGATACGCAGTATTTT
cdr3_aa: CASSHNPGSTDTQYF
v_call: TRBV4-1
j_call: TRBJ2-3
d_call: .
clone_size: .

cdr3_nt: TGCGCCAGCACCCCGGGGGTGGACACTGAAGCTTTCTTT
cdr3_aa: CASTPGVDTEAFF
v_call: TRBV5-1
j_call: TRBJ1-1
d_call: .
clone_size: .

cdr3_nt: TGTGCCAGCAGCGTAGGACTAGCGGGACGGAAGGCAGATACGCAGTATTTT
cdr3_aa: CASSVGLAGRKADTQYF
v_call: TRBV9
j_call: TRBJ2-3
d_call: TRBD2
clone_size: .

cdr3_nt: TGTGCCAGCAGGACAGGGACTAGCGGGACAGGCGAGCAGTACTTC
cdr3_aa: CASRTGTSGTGEQYF
v_call: TRBV6-5
j_call: TRBJ2-7
d_call: TRBD2
clone_size: .

cdr3_nt: TGTGCCAGCGGCGACAGGTTCTATGGCTACACCTTC
cdr3_aa: CASGDRFYGYTF
v_call: TRBV7-9
j_call: TRBJ1-2
d_call: .
clone_size: .

cdr3_nt: TGCAGCGTTGAAGTCCTCAGTAGCGGGAGCGGCTACGAGCAGTACTTC
cdr3_aa: CSVEVLSSGSGYEQYF
v_call: TRBV29-1
j_call: TRBJ2-7
d_call: TRBD2
clone_size: .

cdr3_nt: TGTGCCACTAGGAGAGGCAGAGCTAATGAAAAACTGTTTTTT
cdr3_aa: CATRRGRANEKLFF
v_call: TRBV15
j_call: TRBJ1-4
d_call: .
clone_size: .

cdr3_nt: TGTGCCAGCAGTTACCACGGACCGACGAACACTGAAGCTTTCTTT
cdr3_aa: CASSYHGPTNTEAFF
v_call: TRBV6-5
j_call: TRBJ1-1
d_call: .
clone_size: few

cdr3_nt: TGTGCCATAGAAAGGGGGGGCACTGAAGCTTTCTTT
cdr3_aa: CAIERGGTEAFF
v_call: TRBV28
j_call: TRBJ1-1
d_call: .
clone_size: .

cdr3_nt: TGTGCCAGTAGTACGACAGGGGCTAACTATGGCTACACCTTC
cdr3_aa: CASSTTGANYGYTF
v_call: TRBV19
j_call: TRBJ1-2
d_call: TRBD1
clone_size: .

cdr3_nt: TGTGCCAGCAGAGGGACGCCCGAAAACTATAGCAATCAGCCCCAGCATTTT
cdr3_aa: CASRGTPENYSNQPQHF
v_call: TRBV28
j_call: TRBJ1-5
d_call: .
clone_size: .

cdr3_nt: TGTGCCAGCAGCTCAGACGGTCGAGAGCAGTTCTTC
cdr3_aa: CASSSDGREQFF
v_call: TRBV7-2
j_call: TRBJ2-1
d_call: .
clone_size: .

cdr3_nt: TGTGCCAGCAGCTCCTACCGTGAGGGGAATTCACCCCTCCACTTT
cdr3_aa: CASSSYREGNSPLHF
v_call: TRBV5-6
j_call: TRBJ1-6
d_call: .
clone_size: .

cdr3_nt: TGCAGCGTTCATAGGGGAAATTCGGCTTTCTTT
cdr3_aa: CSVHRGNSAFF
v_call: TRBV29-1
j_call: TRBJ1-1
d_call: .
clone_size: .

cdr3_nt: TGTGCCAGCAGCTTAGTGGCGACAGGGGCCCCCTACGAGCAGTACTTC
cdr3_aa: CASSLVATGAPYEQYF
v_call: TRBV7-2
j_call: TRBJ2-7
d_call: TRBD1
clone_size: .

cdr3_nt: TGTGCCAGCAGCCCCTGGTACAATGAGCAGTTCTTC
cdr3_aa: CASSPWYNEQFF
v_call: TRBV7-2
j_call: TRBJ2-1
d_call: .
clone_size: .

cdr3_nt: TGCGCCAGCAGCTTGAGGCCCAACTTGGGACAAGAGACCCAGTACTTC
cdr3_aa: CASSLRPNLGQETQYF
v_call: TRBV5-1
j_call: TRBJ2-5
d_call: .
clone_size: .

cdr3_nt: TGTGCCAGCCGACTAGCGGGAATGGTTAGTGAGCAGTTCTTC
cdr3_aa: CASRLAGMVSEQFF
v_call: TRBV6-5
j_call: TRBJ2-1
d_call: TRBD2
clone_size: .

cdr3_nt: TGTGCCAGCAGTTTATCGGGGACAGGGCTTATAACTGGGGCCAACGTCCTGACTTTC
cdr3_aa: CASSLSGTGLITGANVLTF
v_call: TRBV27
j_call: TRBJ2-6
d_call: TRBD1
clone_size: .

cdr3_nt: TGTGCCACCAGTGATAGGGACAGAACCTACAATGAGCAGTTCTTC
cdr3_aa: CATSDRDRTYNEQFF
v_call: TRBV24-1
j_call: TRBJ2-1
d_call: TRBD1
clone_size: .

cdr3_nt: TGCGCCAGCAGCCAGGGACCAAACACTGAAGCTTTCTTT
cdr3_aa: CASSQGPNTEAFF
v_call: TRBV5-1
j_call: TRBJ1-1
d_call: .
clone_size: .

cdr3_nt: TGTGCCAGCAGTATGGGACAGGGGAGCTCCTACGAGCAGTACTTC
cdr3_aa: CASSMGQGSSYEQYF
v_call: TRBV6-5
j_call: TRBJ2-7
d_call: TRBD1
clone_size: .

cdr3_nt: TGTGCCAGCAGCCTCCTAGGGGGCGCGGGCTATAATTCACCCCTCCACTTT
cdr3_aa: CASSLLGGAGYNSPLHF
v_call: TRBV3-1/TRBV3-2
j_call: TRBJ1-6
d_call: TRBD1
clone_size: .

cdr3_nt: TGCAGCGTTGCAATCGCGGGACCCTACAATGAGCAGTTCTTC
cdr3_aa: CSVAIAGPYNEQFF
v_call: TRBV29-1
j_call: TRBJ2-1
d_call: .
clone_size: .

cdr3_nt: TGTGCCAGCAGCCTTCCCGCTTCTCAGCCCCAGCATTTT
cdr3_aa: CASSLPASQPQHF
v_call: TRBV2
j_call: TRBJ1-5
d_call: .
clone_size: .

cdr3_nt: TGTGCCTGGAGTCCTCCGGGACAGGGACGACAGCCCCAGCATTTT
cdr3_aa: CAWSPPGQGRQPQHF
v_call: TRBV30
j_call: TRBJ1-5
d_call: TRBD1
clone_size: .

cdr3_nt: TGTGCCAGCAGTGGAACGGGACCACCATTACCCCAGATAGGGCAGTATTTT
cdr3_aa: CASSGTGPPLPQIGQYF
v_call: TRBV6-1
j_call: TRBJ2-3
d_call: .
clone_size: .

cdr3_nt: TGTGCCAGCAGTCCGGTACACCCCTTCGCAGATACGCAGTATTTT
cdr3_aa: CASSPVHPFADTQYF
v_call: TRBV27
j_call: TRBJ2-3
d_call: .
clone_size: .

cdr3_nt: TGCGCCAGCAGCGGGGGACTCTCCAGCCACGAGCAGTACTTC
cdr3_aa: CASSGGLSSHEQYF
v_call: TRBV5-1
j_call: TRBJ2-7
d_call: .
clone_size: .

cdr3_nt: TGCGCCAGCAGTGATTTCCATTCGGGGACCGGGGAGCTGTTTTTT
cdr3_aa: CASSDFHSGTGELFF
v_call: TRBV10-1
j_call: TRBJ2-2
d_call: .
clone_size: few

cdr3_nt: TGTGCCAGTAGTCTCTCACAGGGGGCGGGCAATGAGCAGTTCTTC
cdr3_aa: CASSLSQGAGNEQFF
v_call: TRBV19
j_call: TRBJ2-1
d_call: TRBD1
clone_size: .